A single sample gave rise to the 27 T cell receptor beta chains below, sequenced in a study of T-cell reconstitution after alpha-beta-depleted transplantation in children listed by TCRdb under 2016. Libraries were constructed by PCR. The instrument given in TCRdb is Illumina HiSeq 2500. TCR library preparation used molecular barcoding, with unique molecular identifiers applied to normalize quantification of the TCRbeta repertoire. Using fastp at Q25 and MiXCR, TCRdb reprocessed the public reads and kept productive beta chains. Identical CDR3 proteins give one entry, which carries the most common genes and DNA. This sample is represented by about 640,000 distinct CDR3 sequences; roughly 17% of them were singletons. Around 0.96% of the sample comes from the top ten. Sequencing was performed on PBMCs from the stem cell graft donor, taken from the stem cell graft. These receptors all stem from a human donor who donated a stem cell graft to a child with acute myeloid leukemia.

This clonotype was counted between two and nine times. The J gene is TRBJ2-5, the V gene TRBV11-2; D might be TRBD1 (8 bases). CDR1 SGHAT and CDR2 FQNNGV come from the germline V gene. This CDR3 region has 18 residues. Trimming removed 4 bases from V and 3 bases from J, with 24 bases in between. The CDR3 bases are TGTGCCAGCAGCTCCCGGCGGGGGACAGGTTCATCTAAAGAGACCCAGTACTTC. This codes for CASSSRRGTGSSKETQYF.

Concerning this clonotype itself: Possible read error: a much larger clone is one base away. The chain couples TRBV5-4 to TRBJ2-7; 8 bases match TRBD1. This CDR3 is 14 amino acids long. Germline V gene sequence: CDR1 SGHNT, CDR2 YYREEE (reference sequence). The CDR3 spells CSSSAGGPSYEQYF. CDR3 coding DNA: TGTTCCAGCAGCGCAGGGGGCCCTTCCTACGAGCAGTACTTC.

This clonotype showed up just once. The V and J genes are TRBV5-1 and TRBJ2-2; no firm D call. The CDR3 consists of 14 residues. V was pared by 4 bases and J by 3 bases, with 10 bases between. Germline V gene sequence: CDR1 SGHRS, CDR2 YFSETQ. In DNA form, the CDR3 reads TGCGCCAGCAGCCAACCAAGGGACACCGGGGAGCTGTTTTTT. Amino acid sequence: CASSQPRDTGELFF.

Note on this clonotype: Its ends do not fully match the called genes, so a read error is possible. V usage is TRBV15 and J usage is TRBJ1-5; the match to TRBD1 covers 8 bases. The CDR3 extends over 16 amino acids. CDR1 and CDR2 (germline): LNHNV, YYDKDF (reference sequence). CDR3 amino acids: CATSRGGTGSNQSQHF. In nucleotides, the CDR3 is TGTGCCACCAGCAGGGGGGGGACAGGTAGCAATCAGTCCCAGCATTTT.

V is TRBV5-1 and J is TRBJ1-4; no clear D gene. Looked up from germline, CDR1 is SGHRS and CDR2 is YFSETQ. The V and J ends lost 0 bases and 3 bases respectively, with 6 bases between them. The CDR3 totals 14 residues. For the CDR3, the DNA is TGCGCCAGCAGCTTGGTCGGGGCTAATGAAAAACTGTTTTTT. Amino acids: CASSLVGANEKLFF.

This clonotype appeared many times. The chain employs TRBV20-1 and TRBJ1-2; D is uncertain. V was shortened by 0 bases and J by 2 bases, with 13 bases between the two germline ends. This CDR3 is built from 15 residues. Germline V gene sequence: CDR1 DFQATT, CDR2 SNEGSKA (reference sequence). Here the CDR3 DNA reads TGCAGTGCTAGAGATCCCCACAGTTCCAACTATGGCTACACCTTC. Residues: CSARDPHSSNYGYTF.

J is TRBJ2-1 and V is TRBV10-2; D call uncertain. The CDR3 runs 12 residues. Germline values: CDR1 WSHSY, CDR2 SAAADI. Between the trimmed V and J ends, which lost 2 bases and 10 bases, there was a span of 9 bases. Written as DNA, the CDR3 is TGCGCCAGCAGTGAGATTGGCCACGAGCAGTTCTTC. This translates into CASSEIGHEQFF.

In its sample, this clonotype was seen many times. The genes are TRBV5-1 and TRBJ1-1; maybe TRBD1 (6 bases). V gave up 4 bases and J gave up 2 bases, with 12 bases separating them. This CDR3 has 14 residues. Per germline, CDR1 SGHRS and CDR2 YFSETQ. The chain's CDR3 is CASSKSGGNTEAFF. The CDR3 coding sequence is TGCGCCAGCAGCAAAAGCGGGGGCAACACTGAAGCTTTCTTT.

The sample holds a few counts of this clonotype. The V and J genes are TRBV12-3 or TRBV12-4 and TRBJ2-7; D not resolved. The ends were cut back, 6 bases at V and 2 bases at J, with 14 bases in the middle. There are 14 residues in the CDR3. As DNA, the CDR3 is TGTGCCAGCAGCCCTGGGCTTCCCCCCTACGAGCAGTACTTC. Encoded protein: CASSPGLPPYEQYF.

A few counts support this clonotype. This chain links TRBV3-1 with TRBJ2-3, with TRBD1 identical over 8 bases. With 1 base clipped from V and 4 bases from J, the junction kept 7 bases outside the gene matches. The germline CDR1 and CDR2 sequences are LGHDT and YNNKEL (reference sequence). CDR3 length: 16 residues. The CDR3 nucleotides are TGTGCCAGCAGCCAAGGGACAGGGCTTTTTGCAGATACGCAGTATTTT. Its protein is CASSQGTGLFADTQYF.

The chain combines TRBV7-9 with TRBJ2-7, with TRBD1 matching over 12 bases. CDR1 SEHNR and CDR2 FQNEAQ come from the germline V gene (reference sequence). V lost 4 bases, J lost 7 bases, and 8 bases stayed unmatched. The CDR3 runs 15 residues. The CDR3: CASSSRGTGGREQYF. The DNA of the CDR3 is TGTGCCAGCAGCTCCCGTGGGACAGGGGGCAGAGAGCAGTACTTC.

This clonotype was detected a few times. The rearrangement joins TRBV7-9 to TRBJ1-4, with 8 bases that match TRBD1. CDR3 length: 14 amino acids. The J segment lost 4 bases and the V segment lost 4 bases, leaving 2 bases of the junction unmatched. Germline values: CDR1 SEHNR, CDR2 FQNEAQ (reference sequence). In DNA, the CDR3 is TGTGCCAGCAGCTCGGGACAGGTTAATGAAAAACTGTTTTTT. Translation: CASSSGQVNEKLFF.

The V and J genes are TRBV25-1 and TRBJ2-7; TRBD1 matches 8 bases. The CDR3 length is 16 residues. Losses at the gene ends were 3 bases for V and 2 bases for J; bases not matched to a gene: 9. Germline V gene lookup returns CDR1 MGHDK and CDR2 SYGVNS. This chain's CDR3 is CASSDRQGLVAYEQYF. The CDR3 DNA follows: TGTGCCAGCAGTGATCGACAGGGGCTGGTAGCCTACGAGCAGTACTTC.

This clonotype was seen a few times. V usage is TRBV29-1 and J usage is TRBJ2-1; perhaps D is TRBD1 or TRBD2 (6 bases each). Trimming removed 7 bases at V and 8 bases at J, with 15 bases between. CDR1 and CDR2 from the germline V gene are SQVTM and ANQGSEA. The CDR3 length is 12 residues. DNA of the CDR3: TGCAGCGCACTCCGGGGGCTGGATGAGCAGTTCTTC. This encodes CSALRGLDEQFF.

DNA of the CDR3: TGTGCCAGCAGCCAAGGCGGAGTTAGGAACACCATATATTTT. It codes for CASSQGGVRNTIYF. The chain combines TRBV4-2 with TRBJ1-3; D remains ambiguous. This CDR3 spans 14 amino acids. CDR1 is LGHNA, CDR2 YNFKEQ, per germline. The V and J ends lost 1 base and 7 bases respectively, with 11 bases between them.

The table lists this clonotype with many counts. This chain joins TRBV20-1 and TRBJ2-7; 10 bases match TRBD1. V trimming: 0 bases; J trimming: 2 bases; junction bases outside the gene matches: 10. This CDR3 has 17 residues. From germline, CDR1 is DFQATT and CDR2 SNEGSKA (reference sequence). The CDR3 region has the DNA TGCAGTGCTAGAGATGATAAGGACAGGGGGATCACCTACGAGCAGTACGTC. Translation: CSARDDKDRGITYEQYV.

This clonotype was counted ten times or more. The chain has TRBV20-1 and TRBJ1-5; D gene uncertain. The CDR3 extends over 15 amino acids. CDR1 DFQATT and CDR2 SNEGSKA come from the germline V gene (reference sequence). V lost 3 bases and J lost 3, with 15 bases in between. The DNA for the CDR3 is TGCAGTGCTAGGATGTCGTGGGAACCCAATCAGCCCCAGCATTTT. This codes for CSARMSWEPNQPQHF.

This clonotype was counted ten times or more. The V and J genes are TRBV5-6 and TRBJ1-1; no definite D call. The CDR3 spans 13 residues. V was clipped by 3 bases and J by 1 base, with 7 bases between them. Germline-derived CDR1 and CDR2 are SGHDT and YYEEEE. The CDR3 loop reads CASSSGANTEAFF. As DNA, the CDR3 is TGTGCCAGCAGCTCAGGAGCGAACACTGAAGCTTTCTTT.

This clonotype came up a few times. The chain has TRBV12-3 or TRBV12-4 and TRBJ1-1, with D uncertain. The V end was cut by 3 bases, the J end by 2 bases, with 7 bases between. The CDR3 is 13 amino acids. CDR3 in DNA: TGTGCCAGCAGTTTTCAGACAAACACTGAAGCTTTCTTT. As protein: CASSFQTNTEAFF.

V usage is TRBV18 and J usage is TRBJ2-5; TRBD2 is a possible D gene (5 bases). V was cut by 2 bases and J by 1 base, with 11 bases left in between. The CDR3 extends over 15 amino acids. Germline values: CDR1 KGHSH, CDR2 LQKENI. Here the CDR3 DNA reads TGTGCCAGCTCACCAGTGGCTAGCATCCAAGAGACCCAGTACTTC. It codes for CASSPVASIQETQYF.

This clonotype was counted at least ten times. The rearrangement uses TRBV6-5 and TRBJ1-4; no clear D. The CDR3 is 16 amino acids. Germline CDR1 reads MNHEY; CDR2 reads SVGAGI. V lost 0 bases and J 4 bases, leaving 12 bases between the germline ends. The CDR3 spells CASSYSNPINNEKLFF. In nucleotides, the CDR3 is TGTGCCAGCAGTTACTCGAACCCGATTAATAATGAAAAACTGTTTTTT.

The chain uses TRBV24-1 and TRBJ2-1, with 12 bases identical to TRBD2. There are 17 residues in the CDR3. Germline V gene data show CDR1 as KGHDR and CDR2 as SFDVKD. The V gene end was trimmed by 4 bases and the J gene end by 8 bases; junction bases not matched to a gene: 11. The CDR3 protein is CATSDSTSGGPRDEQFF. For the CDR3, the DNA is TGTGCCACCAGTGACTCGACTAGCGGGGGCCCTAGGGATGAGCAGTTCTTC.

At least ten counts were recorded for this clonotype. This chain uses TRBV29-1 with TRBJ2-3; no reliable D call. The V end was cut by 4 bases, the J end by 6 bases, with 14 bases between. The length of the CDR3 is 13 residues. CDR1 and CDR2 (germline): SQVTM, ANQGSEA. The CDR3 is CSVAAASTDTQYF. In DNA, the CDR3 is TGCAGCGTTGCGGCGGCCTCGACCGATACGCAGTATTTT.

V gene TRBV4-1 combines with J gene TRBJ1-3; maybe TRBD1 (6 bases). Germline CDR1 MGHRA, CDR2 YSYEKL. The CDR3 loop spans 13 amino acids. The ends were cut back, 4 bases at V and 5 bases at J, with 9 bases in the middle. The CDR3 spells CASSPGHRNTIYF. The CDR3 DNA sequence: TGCGCCAGCAGCCCGGGACACCGAAACACCATATATTTT.

The chain joins TRBV18 to TRBJ2-7; 7 bases align to TRBD1. This CDR3 contains 12 residues. Trimming cost V 5 bases and J 5 bases; bases outside gene matches: 3. Germline loops: CDR1 KGHSH, CDR2 LQKENI. The CDR3 loop is CASSVQGHEQYV. CDR3 sequence (DNA): TGTGCCAGCTCAGTACAGGGGCACGAGCAGTACGTC.

J is TRBJ1-2 and V is TRBV20-1, with unresolved D. The CDR3 extends over 13 amino acids. Germline-derived CDR1 and CDR2 are DFQATT and SNEGSKA (reference sequence). Trimming left V 3 bases short and J 7 bases short, with 15 bases between. CDR3 nucleotide sequence: TGCAGTGCTAGGAACTCTGGCAGAGGTGGCTACACCTTC. Translation gives CSARNSGRGGYTF.

This chain joins TRBV7-9 and TRBJ1-1; the D is unclear. The CDR3 is made up of 13 amino acids. Between the trimmed V and J ends, which lost 4 bases and 8 bases, there was a span of 14 bases. Germline V gene sequence: CDR1 SEHNR, CDR2 FQNEAQ (reference sequence). The CDR3 nucleotides are TGTGCCAGCAGCTCTTCAGGTCCTTACGAAGCTTTCTTT. Protein product: CASSSSGPYEAFF.